What follows are 25 T cell receptor beta chains derived from one specimen sequenced in a study of shared clonotypes between healthy human individuals. Assay: immunoSEQ multiplex PCR; the TCRdb copy retains only in-frame clones and omits some. Counted here are over a million clones, approximately 98.5% occurring once; the ten biggest clones make up 0.36%. Sequences were obtained from naive CD4+ T cells sorted from blood. The subset was: CD45RA+ positively selected. These TCRs come from a young man in good health.

This clone was detected only once. The CDR3 loop reads CASSWGDSPTGELFF. Here the CDR3 DNA reads TGCGCCAGCAGCTGGGGGGACAGTCCGACCGGGGAGCTGTTTTTT. The V call is TRBV5-1, the J call TRBJ2-2; D may be TRBD1 (7 bases). The CDR3 consists of 15 residues. Germline loops: CDR1 SGHRS, CDR2 YFSETQ. Between the trimmed V and J ends, which lost 3 bases and 5 bases, there was a span of 14 bases.

This clone was detected only once. The chain joins TRBV29-1 to TRBJ2-1, with 9 bases that match TRBD2. V lost 6 bases to trimming and J lost 3 bases; unmatched junction nucleotides: 9. Per the germline V gene, CDR1 is SQVTM and CDR2 is ANQGSEA. This CDR3 is built from 15 residues. CDR3 nucleotide sequence: TGCAGCGTGGGATCTAGCGGGGTAAACTACAATGAGCAGTTCTTC. Amino acid sequence: CSVGSSGVNYNEQFF.

This clone is a singleton in its sample. The chain carries TRBV28 and TRBJ1-4, with 10 bases fitting TRBD1. The germline gives CDR1 MDHEN, CDR2 SYDVKM. V gave up 4 bases and J gave up 10 bases; unmatched junction bases: 9. The CDR3 sequence is 15 residues long. In nucleotides, the CDR3 is TGTGCCAGCAGTTCAACCGGGACAGGGGAGGGAAAACTGTTTTTT. As protein: CASSSTGTGEGKLFF. The whole variable domain, filled in from reference TRBV28 and TRBJ1-4, reads DVKVTQSSRYLVKRTGEKVFLECVQDMDHENMFWYRQDPGLGLRLIYFSYDVKMKEKGDIPEGYSVSREKKERFSLILESASTNQTSMYLCASSSTGTGEGKLFFGSGTQLSVL.

J is TRBJ2-5 and V is TRBV10-3; D is possibly TRBD1 (6 bases). Trimming removed 0 bases from V and 1 base from J, with 15 bases in between. From germline, CDR1 is ENHRY and CDR2 SYGVKD. The CDR3 extends over 17 amino acids. DNA of the CDR3: TGTGCCATCAGTGAGTCGAGGGGCAGGGGTATCCAAGAGACCCAGTACTTC. As protein: CAISESRGRGIQETQYF.

The chain carries TRBV6-5 and TRBJ2-5, with a possible D match to TRBD2 (5 bases). The ends were cut back, 7 bases at V and 7 bases at J, with 13 bases in the middle. Germline CDR1 MNHEY, CDR2 SVGAGI. The CDR3 length is 12 residues. The CDR3 nucleotides read TGTGCCAGCAAAGATCCTCTAGCGACCCAGTACTTC. Encoded protein: CASKDPLATQYF.

The rearrangement joins TRBV7-8 to TRBJ1-3, with a weak D call TRBD1 (6 bases). V dropped 0 bases and J dropped 1 base, with 13 bases sitting between them. There are 17 residues in the CDR3. Germline lookup yields CDR1 SGHVS and CDR2 FQNEAQ. As DNA, the CDR3 is TGTGCCAGCAGCTTAGCCCACCAAACAGGGTCTGGAAACACCATATATTTT. As protein: CASSLAHQTGSGNTIYF.

The chain carries TRBV27 and TRBJ1-5; a possible D gene is TRBD1 (6 bases). The V and J ends lost 5 bases and 3 bases respectively, with 17 bases between them. Looked up from germline, CDR1 is MNHEY and CDR2 is SMNVEV (reference sequence). CDR3 length: 16 residues. In DNA, the CDR3 is TGTGCCAGCAGTCATGGACAGCGCGTACCCAATCAGCCCCAGCATTTT. Translated: CASSHGQRVPNQPQHF.

A note on this clone: The same CDR3 can be traced to other DNA sequences in this sample. The chain carries TRBV9 and TRBJ2-7; D gene ambiguous. Germline values: CDR1 SGDLS, CDR2 YYNGEE. V dropped 0 bases and J dropped 1 base, with 8 bases sitting between them. The CDR3 is 14 amino acids. The CDR3 spells CASSVAYGSYEQYF. In nucleotides, the CDR3 is TGTGCCAGCAGCGTAGCCTACGGATCCTACGAGCAGTACTTC.

The chain has TRBV7-3 and TRBJ2-4; D possibly corresponds to TRBD1 (5 bases). Germline V gene data show CDR1 as SGHTA and CDR2 as FQGTGA. V shed 5 bases and J shed 1 base, with 6 bases lying between them. The CDR3 consists of 13 residues. CDR3 residues: CASSPGAKNIQYF. CDR3 DNA: TGTGCCAGCAGCCCAGGGGCCAAAAACATTCAGTACTTC.

This rearrangement joins TRBV10-1 to TRBJ2-7; D unresolved. Germline CDR1 is WNHNN and CDR2 is SYGVQD (reference sequence). The CDR3 sequence is 12 residues long. V lost 7 bases and J 6 bases, leaving 13 bases between the germline ends. As DNA, the CDR3 is TGCGCCAGCAAGAGGCAGTCTATCGAGCAGTACTTC. Protein product: CASKRQSIEQYF.

V is TRBV4-1 and J is TRBJ1-2; TRBD1 might be the D (5 bases). V gave up 1 base and J gave up 5 bases, with 17 bases separating them. Per germline, CDR1 MGHRA and CDR2 YSYEKL. This CDR3 has 16 residues. The chain's CDR3 is CASSQGDSRPNYGYTF. The CDR3 region has the DNA TGCGCCAGCAGCCAAGGAGACAGTCGCCCCAATTATGGCTACACCTTC.

V usage is TRBV18 and J usage is TRBJ1-2; D is undetermined. The CDR3 is 13 residues long. Between the trimmed V and J ends, which lost 2 bases and 5 bases, there was a span of 9 bases. CDR1 and CDR2 from the germline V gene are KGHSH and LQKENI. The CDR3 DNA reads TGTGCCAGCTCACCAGAGGTGGGGTATGGCTACACCTTC. Its protein is CASSPEVGYGYTF.

V is TRBV9 and J is TRBJ2-1; 10 bases align to TRBD1. Germline-derived CDR1 and CDR2 are SGDLS and YYNGEE. Trimming at V came to 5 bases and at J to 7 bases, leaving 0 bases not matched to a gene. The CDR3 sequence is 12 residues long. The CDR3 spells CASRGQGNEQFF. The CDR3 coding sequence is TGTGCCAGCAGGGGACAGGGGAATGAGCAGTTCTTC. Combining the CDR3 with reference TRBV9 and TRBJ2-1 gives the whole variable domain DSGVTQTPKHLITATGQRVTLRCSPRSGDLSVYWYQQSLDQGLQFLIQYYNGEERAKGNILERFSAQQFPDLHSELNLSSLELGDSALYFCASRGQGNEQFFGPGTRLTVL.

The gene calls are TRBV19 and TRBJ2-7; 11 bases line up with TRBD2. The CDR3 is 15 residues long. Germline lookup yields CDR1 LNHDA and CDR2 SQIVND (reference sequence). Trimming cost V 4 bases and J 3 bases; bases outside gene matches: 5. In DNA, the CDR3 is TGTGCCAGTAGTACCGGGACTAGCGGCTACTACGAGCAGTACTTC. Residues: CASSTGTSGYYEQYF.

V gene TRBV6-5 combines with J gene TRBJ2-7, with no clear D. V dropped 0 bases and J dropped 4 bases, with 13 bases sitting between them. The CDR3 spans 15 residues. Germline V gives CDR1 MNHEY, CDR2 SVGAGI. CDR3 DNA: TGTGCCAGCAGTTACTCCCTCTACGCCGGATACGAGCAGTACTTC. This translates into CASSYSLYAGYEQYF.

This chain connects TRBV6-1 to TRBJ1-5, with no clear D. Germline V lookup: CDR1 MNHNS, CDR2 SASEGT. This CDR3 is built from 14 residues. Deletions cut 1 base from V and 7 bases from J, with 11 bases between. CDR3 in amino acids: CASSEVLTNQPQHF. The CDR3 DNA follows: TGTGCCAGCAGTGAAGTTTTGACAAACCAGCCCCAGCATTTT.

This chain connects TRBV2 to TRBJ2-5, with TRBD2 as a possible D gene (6 bases). Germline V gives CDR1 SNHLY, CDR2 FYNNEI. The V and J ends lost 8 bases and 9 bases respectively, with 13 bases between them. The length of the CDR3 is 11 residues. The CDR3 region is CASGVGEAQYF. The CDR3 bases are TGTGCCAGCGGGGTAGGGGAGGCCCAGTACTTC.

V is TRBV4-1 and J is TRBJ2-1; 14 bases match TRBD2. V lost 1 base and J lost 7; bases outside the gene matches: 3. CDR1 and CDR2 from the germline V gene are MGHRA and YSYEKL. The CDR3 length is 16 residues. The CDR3 here is CASSQGTSGRQNEQFF. CDR3 DNA sequence: TGCGCCAGCAGCCAAGGGACTAGCGGGAGGCAAAATGAGCAGTTCTTC.

The chain employs TRBV30 and TRBJ1-2; D not resolved. The CDR3 length is 13 residues. Per the germline V gene, CDR1 is GTSNPN and CDR2 is SVGIG (reference sequence). Trimming removed 4 bases from V and 0 bases from J, with 9 bases in between. The CDR3: CAWKQISNYGYTF. CDR3 in DNA: TGTGCCTGGAAGCAGATTTCTAACTATGGCTACACCTTC.

The rearrangement links TRBV11-3 to TRBJ2-1, with 7 positions matching TRBD2. With V trimmed by 3 bases and J by 6 bases, 2 bases remained unmatched. CDR1 and CDR2 (germline): SGHNT, YENEEA. The CDR3 has 13 amino acids. CDR3 residues: CASSFPGGNEQFF. The CDR3 nucleotides are TGTGCCAGCAGCTTCCCGGGGGGCAATGAGCAGTTCTTC.

The rearrangement links TRBV30 to TRBJ1-2; 10 bases are shared with TRBD1. The germline gives CDR1 GTSNPN, CDR2 SVGIG (reference sequence). This CDR3 is built from 13 residues. J was trimmed by 8 bases and V by 1 base; bases with no gene match: 4. The CDR3, as DNA: TGTGCCTGGAGTGGGGGACAGGGGTTCGGCTACACCTTC. This gives the protein CAWSGGQGFGYTF.

The V and J genes are TRBV25-1 and TRBJ2-3; D might be TRBD2 (6 bases). Germline V gene lookup returns CDR1 MGHDK and CDR2 SYGVNS. The CDR3 loop spans 17 amino acids. Between the trimmed V and J ends, which lost 4 bases and 5 bases, there was a span of 22 bases. CDR3 loop: CASSAPTHRRGRDTQYF. The CDR3, as DNA: TGTGCCAGCAGTGCCCCGACCCACAGGAGGGGCAGAGATACGCAGTATTTT.

The J gene is TRBJ2-2, the V gene TRBV5-6; TRBD1 agrees at 7 bases. The CDR3 extends over 14 amino acids. J was trimmed by 4 bases and V by 4 bases; bases with no gene match: 4. The germline CDR1 and CDR2 sequences are SGHDT and YYEEEE. The CDR3 sequence is CASSPGGLTGELFF. The CDR3 coding sequence is TGTGCCAGCAGCCCAGGGGGTCTCACCGGGGAGCTGTTTTTT.

The V and J genes are TRBV27 and TRBJ2-3; 7 nucleotides line up with TRBD2. The CDR3 has 17 amino acids. Looked up from germline, CDR1 is MNHEY and CDR2 is SMNVEV (reference sequence). J was trimmed by 10 bases and V by 5 bases; bases with no gene match: 21. CDR3 DNA sequence: TGTGCCAGCAGTCCCCGAGGTAGCGGGTCCCTGGGTACGTCGCAGTATTTT. Residues: CASSPRGSGSLGTSQYF.

For the CDR3, the DNA is TGCGCCAGCAGCCAAACAGGGGGTATTACAACTAATGAAAAACTGTTTTTT. Translated: CASSQTGGITTNEKLFF. The genes are TRBV4-3 and TRBJ1-4; 8 nucleotides match TRBD1. Germline V CDR1 and CDR2: LGHNA, YSLEER. The CDR3 is made up of 17 amino acids. V lost 2 bases to trimming and J lost 0 bases; unmatched junction nucleotides: 5.